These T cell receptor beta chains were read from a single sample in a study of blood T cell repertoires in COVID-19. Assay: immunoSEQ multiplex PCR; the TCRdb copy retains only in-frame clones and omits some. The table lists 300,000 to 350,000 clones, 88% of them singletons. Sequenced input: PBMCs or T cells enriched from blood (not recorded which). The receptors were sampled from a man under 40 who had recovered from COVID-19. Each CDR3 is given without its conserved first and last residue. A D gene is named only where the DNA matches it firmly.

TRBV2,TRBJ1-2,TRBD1,ASSGDRYYGYT
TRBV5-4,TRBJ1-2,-,ASSLDGTRGYT
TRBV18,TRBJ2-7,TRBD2,ASSPRLAWEQY
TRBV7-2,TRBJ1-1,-,ASSFITEAF
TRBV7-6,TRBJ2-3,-,ASSFRGADTQY
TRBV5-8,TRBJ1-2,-,ASSLGVYGYT
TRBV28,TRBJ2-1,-,ASSSAGTGAYNEQF
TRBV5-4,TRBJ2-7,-,ASSSGMGEQY
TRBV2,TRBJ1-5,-,ASSGESNQPQH
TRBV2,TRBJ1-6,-,ATSREIDSPLH
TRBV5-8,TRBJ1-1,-,ASTLAGVNTEAF
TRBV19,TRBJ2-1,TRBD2,ASSTTSGSYNEQF
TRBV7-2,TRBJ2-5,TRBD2,ASSLALPTSGGNQETQY
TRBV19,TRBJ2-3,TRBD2,ASSPRGGLVTDTQY
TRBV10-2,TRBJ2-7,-,ASSLGSYEQY
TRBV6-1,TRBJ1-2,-,ASSEVGESAGYT
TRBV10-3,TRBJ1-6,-,AISELGVSPLH